The subject of this entry is one T cell receptor (beta chain). Its target is unknown. The PCR ran on 60 Vbeta and 13 Jbeta primers. Clones were read by immunoSEQ multiplex PCR, and TCRdb kept only the in-frame ones, dropping some. The sample lists roughly 99,000 clones, approximately 79% occurring once. This record comes from a study of cytomegalovirus exposure and HLA in healthy donors. Overall study context: A prior analysis found about 110 million unique TCR beta sequences from around 190 million T cells.

Study results and limitations: The authors confirmed in vitro that a few CMV-associated chains were specific for CMV antigens.

V was clipped by 2 bases and J by 7 bases, with 7 bases between them. CDR3 length equals 11 residues. Germline CDR1 SGHRS, CDR2 YFSETQ. The sample consisted of PBMCs. This sequence joins TRBV5-1 and TRBJ2-7; D ambiguous. The source is a male donor in good health and CMV-seronegative. The CDR3 DNA follows: TGCGCCAGCAGCTTATTCCGGGAGCAGTACTTC. Encoded protein: CASSLFREQYF.